The 26 T cell receptor beta chains below were found in one sample sequenced in a study of CD8 T cells in ankylosing spondylitis. MiXCR was run by TCRdb on the 5' RACE reads, yielding one entry per CDR3 protein. The sample lists about 110,000 distinct CDR3 sequences; more than 20% were seen once. Sequencing was done on a sample of synovial fluid, either unsorted or a sorted T cell fraction (not recorded which). Every receptor here comes from a male donor with ankylosing spondylitis.

In its sample, this clonotype was seen a few times. The genes are TRBV19 and TRBJ1-2; D ambiguous. CDR3 length: 11 amino acids. V lost 8 bases and J lost 2, with 6 bases in between. Germline CDR1 reads LNHDA; CDR2 reads SQIVND (reference sequence). The chain's CDR3 is CASSLNYGYTF. The CDR3 nucleotides are TGTGCCAGTTCCCTCAACTATGGCTACACCTTC.

The gene calls are TRBV7-6 and TRBJ2-7, with 9 bases identical to TRBD1. The germline CDR1 and CDR2 sequences are SGHVS and FNYEAQ. CDR3 length equals 13 residues. Germline trimming cut 6 bases from V and 6 bases from J; bases unmatched to any gene: 6. CDR3 sequence: CASSPGTGTEQYF. DNA for the CDR3: TGTGCCAGCAGTCCCGGGACAGGGACCGAGCAGTACTTC.

This chain uses TRBV13 with TRBJ1-6; TRBD1 aligns across 7 bases. The V gene's germline CDR1 is PRHDT and CDR2 FYEKMQ (reference sequence). The J segment lost 8 bases and the V segment lost 8 bases, leaving 15 bases of the junction unmatched. This CDR3 comprises 16 residues. CDR3: CASYRIQGTMDSPLHF. Here the CDR3 DNA reads TGTGCCAGCTACCGAATACAGGGGACCATGGATTCACCCCTCCACTTT.

Many counts were recorded for this clonotype. CDR3 sequence reads: CASSDDVRPYEAFF. The CDR3 DNA is TGTGCCAGCAGCGACGACGTAAGACCCTATGAAGCTTTCTTT. The V gene is TRBV7-9, the J gene TRBJ1-1, with D unclear. Germline assignment: CDR1 SEHNR and CDR2 FQNEAQ (reference sequence). The length of the CDR3 is 14 residues. V was trimmed by 5 bases and J by 7 bases, leaving 17 bases between them.

The rearrangement joins TRBV20-1 to TRBJ2-5; 13 nucleotides match TRBD2. V dropped 0 bases and J dropped 4; count of bases not matched to a gene: 8. The CDR3 is made up of 17 amino acids. Germline-derived CDR1 and CDR2 are DFQATT and SNEGSKA (reference sequence). Here the CDR3 DNA reads TGCAGTGCTAGAGATGGCACTAGCGGGAGGGCCTTAGAGACCCAGTACTTC. It yields the protein CSARDGTSGRALETQYF.

The CDR3 DNA reads TGCAGTGCTAGAGATTTACAGGGGGCCGGCTCCTTGTCCCAGCATTTT. This sequence encodes CSARDLQGAGSLSQHF. The V and J genes are TRBV20-1 and TRBJ1-5; TRBD1 aligns across 9 bases. J was trimmed by 11 bases and V by 0 bases; bases with no gene match: 14. Germline CDR1 reads DFQATT; CDR2 reads SNEGSKA (reference sequence). The CDR3 runs to 16 residues.

The V call is TRBV10-3, the J call TRBJ2-2; no clear D gene. Germline V gives CDR1 ENHRY, CDR2 SYGVKD. Trimming cost V 2 bases and J 6 bases, with 7 bases left between them. This CDR3 is 13 amino acids long. This CDR3 is CAISESTAGELFF. The CDR3 region has the DNA TGTGCCATCAGTGAGAGTACCGCCGGGGAGCTGTTTTTT.

The V call is TRBV5-1, the J call TRBJ1-4; D not resolved. CDR1 is SGHRS and CDR2 is YFSETQ in the germline V gene. This CDR3 has 16 amino acids. The V end was cut by 4 bases, the J end by 0 bases, with 13 bases between. The CDR3 DNA reads as TGCGCCAGCAGCACGGACGGAAGAACAACTAATGAAAAACTGTTTTTT. Its translation: CASSTDGRTTNEKLFF.

This clonotype was counted once. The chain employs TRBV5-1 and TRBJ2-1, with a weak D call TRBD2 (6 bases). Deletions cut 2 bases from V and 1 base from J, with 13 bases between. Germline V lookup: CDR1 SGHRS, CDR2 YFSETQ. This CDR3 has 16 residues. The CDR3 region has the DNA TGCGCCAGCAGCTTTGCGGGGAGTGAGTCCTACAATGAGCAGTTCTTC. It specifies CASSFAGSESYNEQFF.

The chain combines TRBV7-9 with TRBJ2-7; D remains unclear. V was pared by 3 bases and J by 2 bases, with 8 bases between. The CDR3 runs 13 residues. Looked up from germline, CDR1 is SEHNR and CDR2 is FQNEAQ (reference sequence). The CDR3 reads CASSLGRTYEQYV. The CDR3, as DNA: TGTGCCAGCAGCTTGGGCCGAACCTACGAGCAGTACGTC.

The chain uses TRBV6-1 and TRBJ2-1; 15 bases are a match to TRBD2. The CDR3 is 15 residues long. V lost 9 bases, J lost 5 bases, and 5 bases stayed unmatched. Germline CDR1 reads MNHNS; CDR2 reads SASEGT. CDR3 sequence: CASYGLAGGHNEQFF. The CDR3 DNA reads TGTGCCAGTTATGGACTAGCGGGAGGGCACAATGAGCAGTTCTTC.

V usage is TRBV2 and J usage is TRBJ2-1, with TRBD2 matching over 8 bases. This CDR3 is built from 16 residues. Germline V gives CDR1 SNHLY, CDR2 FYNNEI. Trimming at V came to 3 bases and at J to 7 bases, leaving 11 bases not matched to a gene. The CDR3 DNA reads TGTGCCAGCAGTGACGCGGGGAGCGGGAGTAGGAATGAGCAGTTCTTC. It translates to CASSDAGSGSRNEQFF. Using reference TRBV2 and TRBJ2-1 for the parts outside the CDR3, the full variable domain is EPEVTQTPSHQVTQMGQEVILRCVPISNHLYFYWYRQILGQKVEFLVSFYNNEISEKSEIFDDQFSVERPDGSNFTLKIRSTKLEDSAMYFCASSDAGSGSRNEQFFGPGTRLTVL.

The chain has TRBV19 and TRBJ1-2; possibly TRBD1 for D (5 bases). CDR1 LNHDA and CDR2 SQIVND come from the germline V gene (reference sequence). The CDR3 has 13 residues. V lost 9 bases to trimming and J lost 4 bases, with 15 bases between them. The CDR3 here is CASSPPGTYGYTF. The CDR3 nucleotides read TGTGCCAGCAGCCCGCCAGGGACCTATGGCTACACCTTC.

This clonotype is medium-sized in the sample. The chain employs TRBV12-3 or TRBV12-4 and TRBJ2-2, with TRBD2 matching over 7 bases. With 7 bases clipped from V and 5 bases from J, the junction kept 10 bases outside the gene matches. This CDR3 has 15 residues. The CDR3 reads CASNRIQGGTGELFF. The CDR3 bases are TGTGCCAGCAACCGAATTCAGGGAGGGACCGGGGAGCTGTTTTTT.

This clonotype was observed a handful of times. The J gene is TRBJ2-1, the V gene TRBV27; 11 bases match TRBD2. The CDR3 is 16 amino acids. Germline values: CDR1 MNHEY, CDR2 SMNVEV (reference sequence). V lost 0 bases, J lost 12 bases, and 10 bases stayed unmatched. CDR3 loop: CASSLSGTSGNERQFF. For the CDR3, the DNA is TGTGCCAGCAGTTTATCTGGGACTAGCGGAAATGAACGGCAGTTCTTC.

This rearrangement joins TRBV11-2 to TRBJ2-2; a possible D gene is TRBD2 (6 bases). CDR3 size: 16 residues. V was shortened by 2 bases and J by 0 bases, with 10 bases between the two germline ends. Per the germline V gene, CDR1 is SGHAT and CDR2 is FQNNGV. The CDR3, as DNA: TGTGCCAGCAGCTTAATGGGGGGTACGAACACCGGGGAGCTGTTTTTT. Protein sequence: CASSLMGGTNTGELFF.

In this sample, this clonotype turned up a few times. This chain uses TRBV7-2 with TRBJ1-6, with TRBD1 matching over 9 bases. V lost 7 bases to trimming and J lost 9 bases; unmatched junction nucleotides: 10. The CDR3 covers 15 residues. Per the germline V gene, CDR1 is SGHTA and CDR2 is FQGNSA. The DNA for the CDR3 is TGTGCCAGCACCCATGGGGGACAGGGTAGTTCACCCCTCCACTTT. It codes for CASTHGGQGSSPLHF.

The chain uses TRBV7-8 and TRBJ1-6; 10 bases fit TRBD1. CDR3 length equals 16 residues. Looked up from germline, CDR1 is SGHVS and CDR2 is FQNEAQ. J gave up 8 bases and V 5 bases, and 9 bases lay outside the gene matches. The CDR3 is CASSPGQGLWHSPLHF. The DNA of the CDR3 is TGTGCCAGCAGCCCGGGACAGGGGTTATGGCATTCACCCCTCCACTTT. The whole variable domain, filled in from reference TRBV7-8 and TRBJ1-6, reads GAGVSQSPRYKVAKRGQDVALRCDPISGHVSLFWYQQALGQGPEFLTYFQNEAQLDKSGLPSDRFFAERPEGSVSTLKIQRTQQEDSAVYLCASSPGQGLWHSPLHFGNGTRLTVT.

CDR3 nucleotides: TGTGCCAGCAGCTTAGATGACATCCCGGGGGATGAGCAGTTCTTC. Amino acids: CASSLDDIPGDEQFF. The chain recombines TRBV7-2 with TRBJ2-1, with TRBD2 as a possible D gene (6 bases). The CDR3 length is 15 residues. Germline values: CDR1 SGHTA, CDR2 FQGNSA. The germline V and J ends were trimmed by 1 base and 8 bases, with 15 bases remaining between them.

In its sample, this clonotype was seen a few times. The chain couples TRBV6-5 to TRBJ1-2; no clear D gene. The CDR3 loop spans 13 amino acids. Trimming removed 2 bases at V and 2 bases at J, with 6 bases between. The germline V gene has CDR1 MNHEY and CDR2 SVGAGI. CDR3 sequence: CASSYRVNYGYTF. For the CDR3, the DNA is TGTGCCAGCAGTTACAGGGTAAACTATGGCTACACCTTC.

The rearrangement uses TRBV3-1 and TRBJ2-3, with D possibly being TRBD1 (6 bases). In germline, CDR1 is LGHDT, CDR2 YNNKEL (reference sequence). The V end lost 3 bases, the J end lost 0 bases, and 10 bases lay between the germline ends. This CDR3 region has 15 residues. The CDR3 here is CASSQETGSTDTQYF. The DNA for the CDR3 is TGTGCCAGCAGCCAGGAGACAGGAAGCACAGATACGCAGTATTTT.

The chain joins TRBV7-2 to TRBJ1-4; D is unresolved. This CDR3 is built from 11 residues. Trimming pared 5 bases from V and 4 bases from J, leaving 2 bases between. Per germline, CDR1 SGHTA and CDR2 FQGNSA. The CDR3 protein is CASSINEKLFF. The CDR3 DNA follows: TGTGCCAGCAGCATTAATGAAAAACTGTTTTTT. The whole variable domain, remainder taken from reference TRBV7-2 and TRBJ1-4, is GAGVSQSPSNKVTEKGKDVELRCDPISGHTALYWYRQSLGQGLEFLIYFQGNSAPDKSGLPSDRFSAERTGGSVSTLTIQRTQQEDSAVYLCASSINEKLFFGSGTQLSVL.

Here the CDR3 DNA reads TGTGCCACCAGTGTTGGGGGCGGCAATCAGCCCCAGCATTTT. Translation: CATSVGGGNQPQHF. The V call is TRBV24-1, the J call TRBJ1-5, with D perhaps TRBD1 (6 bases). Germline CDR1 reads KGHDR; CDR2 reads SFDVKD. With 5 bases removed from V and 2 bases from J, the gap between germline ends came to 9 bases. The CDR3 extends over 14 amino acids.

This clonotype was seen only a few times. The V and J genes are TRBV3-1 and TRBJ2-3, with TRBD1 matching over 7 bases. J was trimmed by 7 bases and V by 5 bases; bases with no gene match: 15. The CDR3 is 16 residues long. Germline V gives CDR1 LGHDT, CDR2 YNNKEL (reference sequence). CDR3 coding DNA: TGTGCCAGCAGCTTAGGGGTAGGGGGCGAATCTAATACGCAGTATTTT. This gives the protein CASSLGVGGESNTQYF.

This rearrangement joins TRBV20-1 to TRBJ2-3, with D possibly called TRBD1 or TRBD2 (5 bases each). CDR1 DFQATT and CDR2 SNEGSKA come from the germline V gene (reference sequence). V gave up 5 bases and J gave up 3 bases, with 12 bases separating them. The CDR3 length is 13 residues. The CDR3 region has the DNA TGCAGTGCTCCGGGACCAGGAACAGATACGCAGTATTTT. The encoded protein is CSAPGPGTDTQYF.

This rearrangement joins TRBV14 to TRBJ1-6, with a tentative D call TRBD1 (6 bases). Trimming shortened V by 4 bases and J by 9 bases, and 13 bases separated the two germline ends. The length of the CDR3 is 14 residues. Germline V lookup: CDR1 SGHDN, CDR2 FVKESK. DNA for the CDR3: TGTGCCAGCAGCCCCGGTGGCAGGGGTTCACCCCTCCACTTT. The encoded protein is CASSPGGRGSPLHF.